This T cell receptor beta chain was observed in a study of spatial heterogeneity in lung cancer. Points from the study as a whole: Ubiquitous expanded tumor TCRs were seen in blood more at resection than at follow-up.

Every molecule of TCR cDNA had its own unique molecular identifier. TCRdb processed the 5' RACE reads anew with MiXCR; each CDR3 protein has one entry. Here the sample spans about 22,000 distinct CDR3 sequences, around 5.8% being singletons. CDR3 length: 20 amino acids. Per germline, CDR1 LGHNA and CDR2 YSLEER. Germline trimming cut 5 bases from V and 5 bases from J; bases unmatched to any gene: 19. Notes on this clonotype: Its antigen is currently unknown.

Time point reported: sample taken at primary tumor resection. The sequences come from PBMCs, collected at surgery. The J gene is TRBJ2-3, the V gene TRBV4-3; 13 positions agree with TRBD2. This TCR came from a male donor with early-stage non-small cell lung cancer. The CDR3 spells CASSYQLAGGPEVHGDTQYF. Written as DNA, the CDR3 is TGCGCCAGCAGCTACCAACTAGCGGGAGGGCCGGAGGTGCACGGAGATACGCAGTATTTT.